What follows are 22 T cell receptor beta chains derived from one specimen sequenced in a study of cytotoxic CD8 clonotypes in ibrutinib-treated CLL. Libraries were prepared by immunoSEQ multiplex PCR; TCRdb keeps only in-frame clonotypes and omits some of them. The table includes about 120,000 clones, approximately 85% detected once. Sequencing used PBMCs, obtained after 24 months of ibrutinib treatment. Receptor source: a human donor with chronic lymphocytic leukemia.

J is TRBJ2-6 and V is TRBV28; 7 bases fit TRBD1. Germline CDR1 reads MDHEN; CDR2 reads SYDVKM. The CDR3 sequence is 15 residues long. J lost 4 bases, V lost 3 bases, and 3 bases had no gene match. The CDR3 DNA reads TGTGCCAGCAGTTTCCCGGGACAGGGGGCCAACGTCCTGACTTTC. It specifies CASSFPGQGANVLTF.

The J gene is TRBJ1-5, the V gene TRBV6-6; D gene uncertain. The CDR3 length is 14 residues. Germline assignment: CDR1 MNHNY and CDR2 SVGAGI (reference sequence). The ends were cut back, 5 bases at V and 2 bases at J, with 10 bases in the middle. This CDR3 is CASSDTGGNQPQHF. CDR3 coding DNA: TGTGCCAGCAGTGACACTGGGGGCAATCAGCCCCAGCATTTT.

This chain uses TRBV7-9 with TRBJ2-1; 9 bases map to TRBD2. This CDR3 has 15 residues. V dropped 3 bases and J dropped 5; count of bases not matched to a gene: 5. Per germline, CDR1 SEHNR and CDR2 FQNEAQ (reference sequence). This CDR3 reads CASSFPASGNNEQFF. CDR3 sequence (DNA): TGTGCCAGCAGCTTCCCAGCTAGCGGGAACAATGAGCAGTTCTTC. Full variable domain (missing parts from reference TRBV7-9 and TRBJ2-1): DTGVSQNPRHKITKRGQNVTFRCDPISEHNRLYWYRQTLGQGPEFLTYFQNEAQLEKSRLLSDRFSAERPKGSFSTLEIQRTEQGDSAMYLCASSFPASGNNEQFFGPGTRLTVL.

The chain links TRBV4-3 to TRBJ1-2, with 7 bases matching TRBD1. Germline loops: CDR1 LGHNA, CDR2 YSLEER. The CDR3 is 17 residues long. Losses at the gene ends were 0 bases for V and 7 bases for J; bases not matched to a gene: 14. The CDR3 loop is CASSQDHPGQLTIGYTF. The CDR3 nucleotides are TGCGCCAGCAGCCAAGACCATCCGGGACAGCTCACTATTGGCTACACCTTC.

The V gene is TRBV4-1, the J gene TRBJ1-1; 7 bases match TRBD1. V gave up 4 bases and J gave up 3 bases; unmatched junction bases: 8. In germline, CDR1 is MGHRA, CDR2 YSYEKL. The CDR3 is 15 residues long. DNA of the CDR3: TGCGCCAGCAGCCGACTCCGGGACAGTTACACTGAAGCTTTCTTT. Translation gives CASSRLRDSYTEAFF.

Written as DNA, the CDR3 is TGTGCCAGCAGTTCCCCTGCGGGGGTTACCACAGATACGCAGTATTTT. This encodes CASSSPAGVTTDTQYF. The chain recombines TRBV28 with TRBJ2-3; 7 positions match TRBD2. This CDR3 is 16 amino acids long. The V segment lost 4 bases and the J segment 2 bases; nucleotides outside the gene matches: 9. Germline V gene lookup returns CDR1 MDHEN and CDR2 SYDVKM.

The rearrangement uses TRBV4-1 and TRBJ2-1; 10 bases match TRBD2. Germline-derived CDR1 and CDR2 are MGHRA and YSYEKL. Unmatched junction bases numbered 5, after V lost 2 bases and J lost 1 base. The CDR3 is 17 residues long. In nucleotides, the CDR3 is TGCGCCAGCAGCCAACTAGCGGGAGTCCCTTCCTACAATGAGCAGTTCTTC. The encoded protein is CASSQLAGVPSYNEQFF.

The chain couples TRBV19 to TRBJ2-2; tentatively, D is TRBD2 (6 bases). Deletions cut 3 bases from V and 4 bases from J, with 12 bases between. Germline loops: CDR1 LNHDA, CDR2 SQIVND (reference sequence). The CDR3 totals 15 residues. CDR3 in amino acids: CASSIGTVSTGELFF. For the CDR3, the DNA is TGTGCCAGTAGTATCGGGACTGTCTCCACCGGGGAGCTGTTTTTT.

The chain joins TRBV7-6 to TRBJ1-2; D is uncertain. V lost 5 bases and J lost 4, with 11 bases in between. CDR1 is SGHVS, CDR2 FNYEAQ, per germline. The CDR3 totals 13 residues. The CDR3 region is CASSPSRGYGYTF. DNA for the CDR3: TGTGCCAGCAGCCCATCTCGAGGCTATGGCTACACCTTC.

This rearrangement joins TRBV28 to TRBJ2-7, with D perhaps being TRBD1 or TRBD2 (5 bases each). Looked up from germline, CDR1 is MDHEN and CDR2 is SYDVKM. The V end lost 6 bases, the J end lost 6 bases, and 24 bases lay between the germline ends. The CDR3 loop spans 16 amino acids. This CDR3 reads CASRGVGKARGSEQYF. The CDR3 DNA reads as TGTGCCAGCAGGGGGGTAGGTAAAGCAAGGGGAAGCGAGCAGTACTTC. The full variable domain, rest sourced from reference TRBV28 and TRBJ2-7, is DVKVTQSSRYLVKRTGEKVFLECVQDMDHENMFWYRQDPGLGLRLIYFSYDVKMKEKGDIPEGYSVSREKKERFSLILESASTNQTSMYLCASRGVGKARGSEQYFGPGTRLTVT.

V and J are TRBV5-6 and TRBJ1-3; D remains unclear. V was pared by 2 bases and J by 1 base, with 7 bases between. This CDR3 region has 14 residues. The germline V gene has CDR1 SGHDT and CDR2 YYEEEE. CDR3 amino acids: CASSLMGSGNTIYF. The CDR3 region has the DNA TGTGCCAGCAGCTTAATGGGTTCTGGAAACACCATATATTTT. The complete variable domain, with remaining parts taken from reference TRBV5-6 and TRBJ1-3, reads DAGVTQSPTHLIKTRGQQVTLRCSPKSGHDTVSWYQQALGQGPQFIFQYYEEEERQRGNFPDRFSGHQFPNYSSELNVNALLLGDSALYLCASSLMGSGNTIYFGEGSWLTVV.

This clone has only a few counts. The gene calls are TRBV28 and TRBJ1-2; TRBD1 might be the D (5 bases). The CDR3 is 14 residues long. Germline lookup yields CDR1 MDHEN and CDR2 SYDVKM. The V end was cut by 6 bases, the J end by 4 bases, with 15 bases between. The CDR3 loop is CASRPDGAAYGYTF. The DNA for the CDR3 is TGTGCCAGCAGACCCGATGGGGCAGCCTATGGCTACACCTTC.

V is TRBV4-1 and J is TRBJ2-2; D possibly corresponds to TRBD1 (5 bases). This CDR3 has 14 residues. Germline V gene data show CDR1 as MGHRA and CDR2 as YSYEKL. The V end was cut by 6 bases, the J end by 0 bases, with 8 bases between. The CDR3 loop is CASRGRTNTGELFF. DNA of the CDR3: TGCGCCAGCAGGGGGCGTACGAACACCGGGGAGCTGTTTTTT.

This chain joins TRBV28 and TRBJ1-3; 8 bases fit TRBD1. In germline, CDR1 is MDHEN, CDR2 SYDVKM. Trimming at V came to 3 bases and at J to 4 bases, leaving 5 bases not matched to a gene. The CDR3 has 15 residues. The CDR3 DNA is TGTGCCAGCAGTTTGGGGGGGACAGGAGGAAACACCATATATTTT. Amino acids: CASSLGGTGGNTIYF.

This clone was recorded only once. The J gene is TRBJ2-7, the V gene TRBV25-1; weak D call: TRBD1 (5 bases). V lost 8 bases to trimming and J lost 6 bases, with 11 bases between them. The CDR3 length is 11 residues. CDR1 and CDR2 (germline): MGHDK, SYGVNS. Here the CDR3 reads CASARTFEQYF. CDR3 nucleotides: TGTGCCAGCGCCCGGACATTCGAGCAGTACTTC.

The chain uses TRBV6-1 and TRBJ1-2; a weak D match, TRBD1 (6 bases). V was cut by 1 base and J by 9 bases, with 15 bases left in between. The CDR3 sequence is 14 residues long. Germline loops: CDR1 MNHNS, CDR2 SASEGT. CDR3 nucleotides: TGTGCCAGCAGTGAAGGGACAGTGAGGGTTCGCTACACCTTC. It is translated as CASSEGTVRVRYTF.

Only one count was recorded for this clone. As DNA, the CDR3 is TGTGCCAGCAGCTTGGATAGGTATGCGACAGAAGAGACCCAGTACTTC. Its translation is CASSLDRYATEETQYF. The V gene is TRBV5-4, the J gene TRBJ2-5; D is possibly TRBD1 (5 bases). Trimming took 0 bases from V and 3 from J, leaving 15 bases between them. The CDR3 sequence is 16 residues long. The germline V gene has CDR1 SGHNT and CDR2 YYREEE (reference sequence).

The CDR3 region is CASSEGEDHNEQFF. CDR3 DNA: TGCGCCAGCAGCGAGGGGGAGGACCACAATGAGCAGTTCTTC. This sequence joins TRBV5-1 and TRBJ2-1; D possibly matches TRBD1 or TRBD2 (6 bases each). Germline CDR1 SGHRS, CDR2 YFSETQ. The germline V and J ends were trimmed by 4 bases and 5 bases, with 13 bases remaining between them. CDR3 size: 14 residues.

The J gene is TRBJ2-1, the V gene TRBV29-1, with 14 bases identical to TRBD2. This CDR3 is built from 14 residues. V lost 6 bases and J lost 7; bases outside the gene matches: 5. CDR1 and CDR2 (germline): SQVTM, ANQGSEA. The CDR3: CSVTGTSGRNEQFF. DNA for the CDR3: TGCAGCGTCACCGGGACTAGCGGGAGAAATGAGCAGTTCTTC.

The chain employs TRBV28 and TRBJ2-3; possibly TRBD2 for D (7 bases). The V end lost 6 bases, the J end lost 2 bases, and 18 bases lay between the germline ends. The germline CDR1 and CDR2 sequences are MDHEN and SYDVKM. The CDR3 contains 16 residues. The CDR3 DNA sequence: TGTGCCAGCAGGGGGGGGCACCCTAGACTCACAGATACGCAGTATTTT. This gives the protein CASRGGHPRLTDTQYF.

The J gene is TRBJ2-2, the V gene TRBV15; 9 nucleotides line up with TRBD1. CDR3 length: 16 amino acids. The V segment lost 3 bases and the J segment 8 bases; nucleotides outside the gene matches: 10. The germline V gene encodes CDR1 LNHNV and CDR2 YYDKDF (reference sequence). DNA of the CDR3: TGTGCCACCAGCAGGGGGAACAGGGGGCGGAGTGGGGAGCTGTTTTTT. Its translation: CATSRGNRGRSGELFF.

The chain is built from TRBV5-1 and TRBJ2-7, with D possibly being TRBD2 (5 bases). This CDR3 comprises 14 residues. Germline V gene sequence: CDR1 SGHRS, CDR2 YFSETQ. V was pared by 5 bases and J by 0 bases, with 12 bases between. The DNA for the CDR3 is TGCGCCAGCAGGTATGAGAGCGGCTCCTACGAGCAGTACTTC. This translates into CASRYESGSYEQYF.